The 9 T cell receptor beta chains below all came from one sample that was sequenced in a study of blood T cell repertoires in COVID-19. Assay used: immunoSEQ multiplex PCR; TCRdb lists only in-frame clones, some missing. The sample has roughly 380,000 clones; 85% are singletons. Specimen: peripheral blood. These receptors all come from a woman younger than 30 with acute or convalescent COVID-19.

The rearrangement uses TRBV7-8 and TRBJ2-1; possible D gene TRBD2, 5 bases. Looked up from germline, CDR1 is SGHVS and CDR2 is FQNEAQ. V was shortened by 5 bases and J by 7 bases, with 18 bases between the two germline ends. The CDR3 extends over 15 amino acids. CDR3: CASSGTFTLGNEQFF. CDR3 in DNA: TGTGCCAGCAGCGGCACGTTTACACTAGGAAATGAGCAGTTCTTC.

This chain connects TRBV6-1 to TRBJ2-3, with 10 nucleotides matching TRBD1. V lost 2 bases to trimming and J lost 4 bases; unmatched junction nucleotides: 12. This CDR3 has 18 amino acids. From germline, CDR1 is MNHNS and CDR2 SASEGT. The CDR3 nucleotides read TGTGCCAGCAGTGAAATCGGATGGGGACAGGGGTGGGCAGATACGCAGTATTTT. This encodes CASSEIGWGQGWADTQYF.

The chain uses TRBV7-9 and TRBJ1-1; tentatively, D is TRBD1 (6 bases). The CDR3 totals 12 residues. V lost 3 bases, J lost 8 bases, and 10 bases lay in between. Germline loops: CDR1 SEHNR, CDR2 FQNEAQ (reference sequence). The CDR3, as DNA: TGTGCCAGCAGCTTCCCAGGGACAGAAGCTTTCTTT. Its translation is CASSFPGTEAFF.

J is TRBJ1-6 and V is TRBV30; D call uncertain. V was pared by 6 bases and J by 9 bases, with 18 bases between. Germline lookup yields CDR1 GTSNPN and CDR2 SVGIG (reference sequence). This CDR3 contains 14 residues. For the CDR3, the DNA is TGTGCCTGCGTTCAGCGGGGTGAGGCTTCACCCCTCCACTTT. The encoded protein is CACVQRGEASPLHF.

The V and J genes are TRBV28 and TRBJ1-5; D remains unclear. Looked up from germline, CDR1 is MDHEN and CDR2 is SYDVKM. The CDR3 runs to 12 residues. Trimming took off 5 bases at V and 7 bases at J, with 9 bases between the two ends. The CDR3: CASSQIEQPQHF. In nucleotides, the CDR3 is TGTGCCAGCAGTCAAATAGAGCAGCCCCAGCATTTT.

V and J are TRBV4-2 and TRBJ1-5; 7 nucleotides align to TRBD1. Germline V lookup: CDR1 LGHNA, CDR2 YNFKEQ. V trimming: 5 bases; J trimming: 8 bases; junction bases outside the gene matches: 9. The CDR3 length is 14 residues. The CDR3 DNA sequence: TGTGCCAGCAGCTCACAGGGGATTCGCGAGCCCCAGCATTTT. Its protein product is CASSSQGIREPQHF.

This chain links TRBV21-1 with TRBJ1-2; the D call in the table, TRBD1, was not verified against the DNA. TRBV21-1 is flagged as a pseudogene. The CDR3 length is 15 residues. The CDR3 loop is CASSKTGQIHYGYTF. CDR3 DNA: TGTGCCAGCAGCAAGACAGGGCAAATCCACTATGGCTACACCTTC.

This chain links TRBV5-4 with TRBJ1-1; 8 bases agree with TRBD1. This CDR3 contains 17 residues. V dropped 4 bases and J dropped 5; count of bases not matched to a gene: 16. CDR1 and CDR2 from the germline V gene are SGHNT and YYREEE (reference sequence). The CDR3: CASSAGGLRQGNTEAFF. In nucleotides, the CDR3 is TGTGCCAGCAGCGCAGGGGGCCTTAGACAGGGTAATACTGAAGCTTTCTTT.

The chain recombines TRBV19 with TRBJ2-2; D is perhaps TRBD1 (6 bases). In germline, CDR1 is LNHDA, CDR2 SQIVND (reference sequence). With 7 bases removed from V and 0 bases from J, the gap between germline ends came to 12 bases. The length of the CDR3 is 15 residues. CDR3 loop: CASTSGTTNTGELFF. Written as DNA, the CDR3 is TGTGCCAGTACCTCCGGGACAACGAACACCGGGGAGCTGTTTTTT.